This TCR beta chain came from a study of cytomegalovirus exposure and HLA in healthy donors listed by TCRdb under 2017. Regarding the study in general: According to an earlier analysis of a few hundred of the donors, some 170 million T cells yielded roughly 110 million unique TCR beta sequences and less than 300 Gb of sequence data. Approximately 310 gigabases of sequencing data and about 92 million unique TCR sequences made up an early release that covered roughly 670 HLA-typed donors. Of the roughly 430 genotyped donors, 65% to 90% fell in the genetic ancestry cluster associated with self-reported Caucasian donors. The aim of the study was to test whether cataloging public T cell receptors could identify signatures of past pathogen exposure. The study used immunosequencing to profile the T cell repertoires of hundreds of subjects and linked those repertoires to cytomegalovirus serostatus. Besides the first cohort of 666 subjects, a separate validation cohort made up of 120 or so different subjects was used. High-throughput TCR immunosequencing, statistical association of individual TCRs with disease status, and machine learning were combined to predict cytomegalovirus infection status. To study patterns of TCR occurrence, a later analysis re-analyzed previously published TCR beta repertoires from 600 to 750 donors and added high-resolution HLA genotyping. In the later analysis, no new phenotypic data were used to find candidate immune exposures; instead, reliance was placed on TCR beta sequences and their occurrence across donors. In an earlier analysis of more than 550 of the donors, high-throughput TCR beta sequencing was used to judge whether each TCR beta V gene segment behaved as functional or pseudogenic. Alongside the repertoire data, information on donor age, sex, ethnicity and CMV serostatus was compiled. In a later genetic analysis, genome-wide SNP genotypes for about three fifths of the roughly 670 donors were used, and that subset was treated as a discovery cohort. All discovery cohort repertoires had been generated using a single sequencing platform. HLA typing included class I and class II loci at four-digit resolution. The number of typed donors differed by locus: about 620-640 for A, B, C, DRB1 and DQB1; some 500 for DQA1; fewer than 610 for DPA1; and 400 to 480 for DPB1. Roughly five DR-DQ haplotypes were treated as single units for association and clustering because of strong linkage in the cohort. Across roughly 420 genotyped donors of the cohort, an average of approximately 240,000 unique TCR beta nucleotide sequences per donor were sequenced, and roughly 18% of those sequences were non-productive.

This clone was recorded once. Its recognized antigen is unknown. No much larger clone is present one base from it, and per-base qualities are unavailable. Beyond this particular receptor, the publication reports: The sequencing pipeline was judged likely to have produced a cluster of highly shared sequence variants as a technical artifact. The authors suggested that the approach could potentially be generalized to other disease states and immunological phenotypes. Assigning TCR associations to individual alleles was difficult when HLA alleles, especially DR and DQ, strongly co-occurred. CMV serostatus was the only immune exposure information available for the cohort. A later analysis associated about 17,000 TCR beta sequences with specific HLA alleles at a false discovery rate of 0.05. Several of the top co-occurrence clusters appeared to be linked to parvovirus B19, influenza, CMV and Epstein-Barr virus, according to a later analysis. The 87-base-pair reads could not distinguish some IMGT-functional V segments, including TRBV6-2 and TRBV6-3, so those segments were excluded. In the study, around 160 TCR beta chains were listed as associated with cytomegalovirus. Correlated functional status among segregating V segments might be attributable to linkage disequilibrium, but an unknown experimental factor could not be ruled out. Three of the identified cytomegalovirus-associated TCR beta chains were confirmed in vitro to be specific for cytomegalovirus antigens. In a later analysis, the rate of TCR association differed among HLA loci, with DRB1 alleles having the most associated TCRs and HLA-C alleles having the fewest. Compared with the roughly 670-donor mean, donors in an Asian-associated ancestry cluster had fewer N-insertions in productive TCRs, according to a later genetic analysis. Because HLA typing was unavailable for some donors at each locus, only the typed subset was used in association tests. Cytomegalovirus status was reported to be diagnosed by the classifier with high specificity and sensitivity in both the original and validation cohorts. A further reported finding was that TCR beta sequences accurately predicted the HLA-A and HLA-B alleles for most subjects in the first cohort. Only TCR beta chains were sequenced in this cohort, and the absence of alpha or paired-chain data limited detectable features. Most TCR sequences were observed very rarely across donors, whereas some public TCRs were present in many individuals. In an earlier analysis of roughly 560 of the donors, most TCR beta V segments were observed in productive rearrangements about 90% or about 30% of the time, broadly matching IMGT annotations. A later analysis found that HLA-associated TCR beta chains were more clonally expanded and had lower generation probabilities than equally common non-associated chains. In a later analysis, most CMV-associated TCR beta chains were found to appear HLA-restricted, with HLA associations seemingly driven largely by CMV exposure. Because counts were too low, roughly 17 rarely observed V segments, including chromosome 9 orphons, were left out of the earlier analysis of 587 of the donors. The presence/absence analyses assumed that sequencing depth was roughly uniform across donors, and that assumption may not be true. V-gene and J-gene trimming of TCR beta chains was associated with a missense DCLRE1C variant in a later genetic analysis, and the association was replicated in an independent cohort.

The CDR3 spans 12 residues, from the cysteine through the phenylalanine. This entry keeps only the CDR3 DNA: 36 bases, framed from base 1. The germline V gene yields SGHVS for CDR1 and FNYEAQ for CDR2. The V end gives up 6 bases and the J end 11 bases, leaving 8 bases in the junction not matched to a gene. The cohort comprised fewer than 750 healthy bone marrow donors. All cohort members were sampled while nominally healthy, although unrecorded immune exposures were likely present. The donor was CMV seronegative and was included in the group of several hundred seronegative cohort members. A peripheral blood sample was collected from each donor, and TCR beta sequencing was performed on peripheral blood mononuclear cells. The Qiagen DNeasy Blood Extraction Kit was used to extract genomic DNA from the blood cell samples. The protocol used for the library was the immunoSEQ multiplex PCR assay. The multiplex PCR relied on a mix of 60 forward primers for TCR Vbeta segments and 13 reverse primers for TCR Jbeta segments. The CDR3 region of rearranged TCR beta genes was amplified from genomic DNA with a multiplex PCR assay. The Illumina HiSeq System was used to sequence the amplified TCR beta libraries as 87-base-pair reads. As for the original processing: A later analysis counted approximately 76 million unique TCR beta chains across the 550 to 700 repertoires, and roughly 9.9 million of these chains were shared by at least two donors. Raw reads were error-corrected and collapsed into unique sequences by a nearest-neighbor algorithm in which closely related sequences were merged to remove PCR and sequencing errors. CDR3 sequences were aligned to IMGT reference sequences to assign V, D and J gene segments. For a sequence to be retained, a match of at least six nucleotides to both a V gene segment and a J gene segment was required. Rearrangements were called productive when the CDR3 lacked stop codons and stayed in frame with V and J; all others were non-productive. Following IMGT convention, CDR3 was defined as the stretch from the second conserved V-encoded cysteine up to the conserved J-encoded phenylalanine. The earlier analysis of about 590 of the donors excluded sequences that lacked an unambiguous match to a single V gene segment. In an earlier analysis of 587 of the donors, a V segment was called functional when productive rearrangements were above 56.7%, and segregating when the standard deviation between donors exceeded 5%. A statistical classification framework was built for diagnosing cytomegalovirus status from the catalog of TCR beta chain sequences. In a later analysis, V and J genes were assigned by comparing TCR nucleotide sequences against IMGT/GENE-DB human TR gene sequences. A later analysis assigned CDR3 sequences and most-parsimonious VDJ recombination scenarios with the TCRdist pipeline. In a later analysis, each TCR beta chain was defined by its CDR3 amino acid sequence together with its V-gene family, and reads lacking a unique V-gene family were excluded. As a way to deal with suspected cross-contamination and a sequencing artifact, a later analysis dropped approximately 570 nucleotide sequences that were highly shared and had low generation probability. For each public chain, a later analysis derived a clonal expansion index from normalized ranks of inferred template counts within each repertoire. In a later analysis, generation probabilities were computed with a VDJ recombination model fitted to out-of-frame rearrangements, and the resulting probabilities were checked against IGoR. In a later analysis, hypergeometric tests were used to score TCR-TCR, TCR-HLA and TCR-CMV co-occurrence, with a repertoire-size bias correction applied to TCR pairs. False discovery rates were estimated in a later analysis by permuting HLA or CMV assignments 20 times. A later analysis grouped co-occurring TCRs with DBSCAN, adding TCRdist sequence similarity when clustering within HLA-allele-positive subsets. Repertoires with fewer than 30,000 or more than 120,000 public chains were left out of co-occurrence clustering, as were a few repertoires with anomalous nucleotide sharing. TCRdb took this table from immuneACCESS and kept in-frame rearrangements with V and J called. Such tables lack part of the clones; where checked against another copy, unresolved V genes explain under half of the gap, and the rest is unexplained. V, J and clone size are those of that table, while D and trimming were read from the DNA. For this sample the table gives 130,000 to 150,000 clones, of which about 80% were detected only once. In total, the top ten clones hold around 4.1% of the sample.

This chain joins TRBV7-6 to TRBJ1-1; 8 of the junction bases match TRBD1. The receptor comes from a middle-aged man in good health and CMV-seronegative. Source material: PBMCs. CDR3 sequence: CASSLTGGEAFF. In nucleotide form, the sequence is TGTGCCAGCAGTCTAACAGGGGGGGAGGCTTTCTTT.